This T cell receptor beta chain was recorded in a study of cytomegalovirus exposure and HLA in healthy donors. On the study more broadly: The same platform was used for the roughly 120 validation repertoires as for the approximately 630 first-cohort repertoires, as reported in a later analysis.

Study conclusions and caveats: The study flagged about 150 TCR beta chains as cytomegalovirus-associated.

The ends lost 6 bases at V and 2 bases at J; junction bases unmatched: 10. The CDR3 sequence is 16 residues long. Germline values: CDR1 MNHNY, CDR2 SVGAGI (reference sequence). The method was immunoSEQ multiplex PCR; TCRdb's version includes in-frame clones alone and lacks a portion of them. Of roughly 100,000 clones in the sample, about 85% are singletons; the top ten hold 20%. The validation cohort, a group of roughly 120 subjects, included the donors and was separate from the approximately 670-subject first cohort. Note on this clone: The target antigen is unknown.

This chain joins TRBV6-6 and TRBJ2-7, with 10 positions matching TRBD1. The specimen was PBMCs. The sequence derives from a young man in good health and CMV-seropositive. CDR3 in DNA: TGTGCCAGCAGCTCTCCGGGACAGGGGACGGCCTACGAGCAGTACTTC. This gives the protein CASSSPGQGTAYEQYF.